The 18 T cell receptor beta chains below all came from one sample that was sequenced in a study of long-term antiretroviral therapy in people with HIV. They ran version v3.0 of the immunoSEQ assay at survey level. Data came from immunoSEQ multiplex PCR; TCRdb stores just in-frame clones and leaves some out. The sample lists some 12,000 clones, 80% to 90% seen once, with about 20% in the top ten. Sequences were derived from unsorted PBMCs, sampled 0.2 years before starting antiretroviral therapy. These receptors were collected from a woman aged 40 to 49 with HIV.

The V gene is TRBV4-1, the J gene TRBJ1-4, with a possible D match to TRBD1 (5 bases). The CDR3 contains 15 residues. The ends were cut back, 1 base at V and 4 bases at J, with 10 bases in the middle. Germline loops: CDR1 MGHRA, CDR2 YSYEKL. CDR3 in amino acids: CASSQGQRVNEKLFF. CDR3 DNA: TGCGCCAGCAGCCAAGGACAGCGAGTTAATGAAAAACTGTTTTTT.

This chain uses TRBV7-2 with TRBJ1-5; D is unresolved. V was clipped by 1 base and J by 6 bases, with 4 bases between them. The CDR3 sequence is 12 residues long. Germline CDR1 and CDR2: SGHTA and FQGNSA. Here the CDR3 reads CASSLDGQPQHF. CDR3 sequence (DNA): TGTGCCAGCAGCTTAGATGGTCAGCCCCAGCATTTT.

The J gene is TRBJ2-7, the V gene TRBV27; TRBD1 matches 10 bases. Trimming removed 4 bases from V and 0 bases from J; junction bases left unmatched: 12. Germline CDR1 is MNHEY and CDR2 is SMNVEV (reference sequence). There are 18 residues in the CDR3. This CDR3 reads CASSWGLGQGSSSYEQYF. CDR3 nucleotides: TGTGCCAGCAGTTGGGGACTGGGACAGGGGTCGAGCTCCTACGAGCAGTACTTC.

Concerning this clone: One junction end does not reproduce the germline sequence, and a read error may be involved. The CDR3 loop reads CASSPVGQGADAFF. CDR3 sequence (DNA): TGTGCCAGCTCACCAGTCGGGCAGGGGGCTGATGCTTTCTTT. V is TRBV18 and J is TRBJ1-1; the match to TRBD1 covers 8 bases. CDR1 and CDR2 (germline): KGHSH, LQKENI. The CDR3 length is 14 residues.

This clone is categorized as medium-sized. V gene TRBV5-6 combines with J gene TRBJ2-1; TRBD1 is a possible D gene (6 bases). The CDR3 length is 12 residues. Germline CDR1 reads SGHDT; CDR2 reads YYEEEE. Trimming stripped 3 bases from V and 15 bases from J, with 16 bases between. CDR3 sequence: CASSSDSWFMFF. CDR3 nucleotides: TGTGCCAGCAGCTCGGACAGCTGGTTCATGTTCTTC.

This chain joins TRBV2 and TRBJ1-1, with 12 bases that match TRBD1. V dropped 7 bases and J dropped 5; count of bases not matched to a gene: 8. CDR3 length: 15 residues. The germline CDR1 and CDR2 sequences are SNHLY and FYNNEI. For the CDR3, the DNA is TGTGCCAGCAACCCGGGACAGGGGGCTTGGACTGAAGCTTTCTTT. It yields the protein CASNPGQGAWTEAFF.

The chain recombines TRBV5-1 with TRBJ2-7; the D call may be TRBD1 or TRBD2 (5 bases each). The CDR3 is 14 residues long. The germline gives CDR1 SGHRS, CDR2 YFSETQ. V lost 4 bases to trimming and J lost 7 bases, with 18 bases between them. The CDR3 loop is CASSLGLGVLEQYF. The CDR3 bases are TGCGCCAGCAGCCTTGGGCTGGGGGTGTTGGAGCAGTACTTC.

The gene calls are TRBV15 and TRBJ1-2; D perhaps matches TRBD1 (5 bases). V was pared by 0 bases and J by 2 bases, with 10 bases between. The CDR3 totals 15 residues. Per germline, CDR1 LNHNV and CDR2 YYDKDF (reference sequence). CDR3 bases: TGTGCCACCAGCAGAGAGCCCGAGGGGAACTATGGCTACACCTTC. As protein: CATSREPEGNYGYTF.

This CDR3 reads CASSTTGTGSLEQYF. CDR3 in DNA: TGTGCCAGCTCAACGACCGGGACAGGGTCTTTAGAGCAGTACTTC. This chain uses TRBV18 with TRBJ2-7, with TRBD1 matching 9 bases. Germline V CDR1 and CDR2: KGHSH, LQKENI. This CDR3 spans 15 amino acids. J gave up 7 bases and V 5 bases, and 12 bases lay outside the gene matches.

The rearrangement joins TRBV4-1 to TRBJ2-1, with a tentative D call TRBD1 (6 bases). The CDR3 is 16 residues long. Trimming shortened V by 2 bases and J by 0 bases, and 11 bases separated the two germline ends. CDR1 and CDR2 from the germline V gene are MGHRA and YSYEKL. CDR3 loop: CASSQRTASSYNEQFF. The CDR3, as DNA: TGCGCCAGCAGCCAACGGACAGCTAGCTCCTACAATGAGCAGTTCTTC.

The chain has TRBV7-2 and TRBJ1-2; 8 bases line up with TRBD1. The trim removed 7 bases at V and 2 bases at J, leaving 6 bases unmatched. The germline CDR1 and CDR2 sequences are SGHTA and FQGNSA. CDR3 length equals 14 residues. CDR3 nucleotide sequence: TGTGCCAGCACCCGACAGGGGCTAAACTATGGCTACACCTTC. Protein product: CASTRQGLNYGYTF.

This clone was seen more than once but under ten times. The chain uses TRBV6-4 and TRBJ2-7, with TRBD2 matching 12 bases. After removal of 5 bases from V and 3 bases from J, the junction contained 5 bases not matched to a gene. Germline V CDR1 and CDR2: MRHNA, SNTAGT. The CDR3 spans 15 residues. CDR3 nucleotide sequence: TGTGCCAGCAGTCTTCGGACTAGCGGGAACTACGAGCAGTACTTC. Its translation: CASSLRTSGNYEQYF.

The V and J genes are TRBV2 and TRBJ2-1; D remains unclear. With 7 bases removed from V and 2 bases from J, the gap between germline ends came to 12 bases. CDR1 is SNHLY, CDR2 FYNNEI, per germline. The CDR3 covers 14 residues. The CDR3 sequence: CASNPDRAYNEQFF. The CDR3 coding sequence is TGTGCCAGCAACCCGGATAGGGCCTACAATGAGCAGTTCTTC.

This chain connects TRBV4-3 to TRBJ2-6, with D hard to call. CDR3 length: 17 residues. CDR1 and CDR2 from the germline V gene are LGHNA and YSLEER. Deletions cut 5 bases from V and 0 bases from J, with 14 bases between. The CDR3 reads CASSADVPNSGANVLTF. In DNA form, the CDR3 reads TGCGCCAGCAGCGCGGACGTGCCAAACTCTGGGGCCAACGTCCTGACTTTC.

The J gene is TRBJ1-5, the V gene TRBV7-8; no definite D call. The CDR3 has 15 amino acids. V lost 3 bases and J lost 2, with 11 bases in between. Germline V gene lookup returns CDR1 SGHVS and CDR2 FQNEAQ. CDR3 sequence (DNA): TGTGCCAGCAGCTTTCGGTCGGGAGGCAATCAGCCCCAGCATTTT. Its translation: CASSFRSGGNQPQHF.

For the CDR3, the DNA is TGTGCCAGCAGTTCGTTCCAAGGGGGCGGTTACACCATATATTTT. It specifies CASSSFQGGGYTIYF. This rearrangement joins TRBV6-5 to TRBJ1-3; TRBD1 matches 7 bases. Germline trimming cut 4 bases from V and 8 bases from J; bases unmatched to any gene: 11. The CDR3 totals 15 residues. The germline CDR1 and CDR2 sequences are MNHEY and SVGAGI.

This clone has only one observation. The chain has TRBV27 and TRBJ1-5; no clear D. Trimming shortened V by 0 bases and J by 0 bases, and 0 bases separated the two germline ends. The CDR3 runs 13 residues. Germline CDR1 and CDR2: MNHEY and SMNVEV (reference sequence). The CDR3 reads CASSLSSNQPQHF. The CDR3 DNA follows: TGTGCCAGCAGTTTATCTAGCAATCAGCCCCAGCATTTT.

The chain joins TRBV19 to TRBJ1-1; D remains unclear. The V end was cut by 11 bases, the J end by 0 bases, with 16 bases between. Germline V gene lookup returns CDR1 LNHDA and CDR2 SQIVND (reference sequence). The CDR3 consists of 14 residues. CDR3 DNA: TGTGCCTCTTCTAGAGAAGGATTGAACACTGAAGCTTTCTTT. Amino acid sequence: CASSREGLNTEAFF.